This TCR beta chain stems from a study of blood T cell repertoires in COVID-19. Study-wide context: The United States, Italy and Spain provided the acute and convalescent COVID-19 samples. T cells, B-cell-depleted T cells, or PBMCs supplied cDNA or gDNA.

There are 15 residues in the CDR3. V shed 6 bases, J shed 2 bases, and the junction held 8 bases outside the gene matches. Germline CDR1 is ENHRY and CDR2 is SYGVKD. The authors' processing: Quantification of nucleated cells was approximated via reference gene primer amplification. Clones were sequenced by immunoSEQ multiplex PCR, and TCRdb holds only the in-frame ones, with some missing. The V and J calls and clone size come from that table; D and trimming were worked out from the DNA. Here the sample spans 100,000 to 150,000 clones, 80% to 85% being singletons. The chain has TRBV10-3 and TRBJ2-3; 7 bases agree with TRBD1. The specimen sequenced was peripheral blood. This receptor was identified in a woman between 50 and 59 years old with acute or convalescent COVID-19. This CDR3 is CAIRDPGQNTDTQYF. As DNA, the CDR3 is TGTGCCATCAGGGATCCGGGACAGAACACAGATACGCAGTATTTT.